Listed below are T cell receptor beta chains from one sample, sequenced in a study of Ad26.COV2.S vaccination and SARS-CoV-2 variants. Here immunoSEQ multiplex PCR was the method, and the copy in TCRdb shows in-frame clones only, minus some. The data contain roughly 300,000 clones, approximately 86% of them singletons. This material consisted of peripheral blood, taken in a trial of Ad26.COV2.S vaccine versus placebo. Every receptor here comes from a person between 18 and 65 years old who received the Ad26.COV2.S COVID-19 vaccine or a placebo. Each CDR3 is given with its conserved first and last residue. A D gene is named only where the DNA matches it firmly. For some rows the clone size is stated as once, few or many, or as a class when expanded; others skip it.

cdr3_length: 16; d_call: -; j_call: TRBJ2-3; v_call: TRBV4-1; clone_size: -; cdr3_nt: TGCGCCAGCAGCCAAGTGGGACGGGAGCCCTCAGATACGCAGTATTTT; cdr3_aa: CASSQVGREPSDTQYF
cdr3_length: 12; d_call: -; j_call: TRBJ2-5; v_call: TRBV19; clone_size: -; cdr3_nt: TGTGCCAGTAGTCCGTCCACAGAGACCCAGTACTTC; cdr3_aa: CASSPSTETQYF
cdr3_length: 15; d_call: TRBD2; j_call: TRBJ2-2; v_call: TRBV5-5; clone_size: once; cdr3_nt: TGTGCCAGCAGCCGGACTAGCGGGGGACCCGGGGAGCTGTTTTTT; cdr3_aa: CASSRTSGGPGELFF
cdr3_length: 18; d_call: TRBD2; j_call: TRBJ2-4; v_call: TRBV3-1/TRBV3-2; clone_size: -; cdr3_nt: TGTGCCAGCAGCCAAGTCTGGGGGTGGGAGGGAAGTGAAAACATTCAGTACTTC; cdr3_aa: CASSQVWGWEGSENIQYF
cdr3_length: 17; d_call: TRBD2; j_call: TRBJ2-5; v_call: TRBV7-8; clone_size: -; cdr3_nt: TGTGCCAGCAGCTTAGCGGTGTTGCGGGGGGTACGAGAGGCCCAGTACTTC; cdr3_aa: CASSLAVLRGVREAQYF
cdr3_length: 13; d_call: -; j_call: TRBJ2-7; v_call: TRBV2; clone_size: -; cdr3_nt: TGTGCCAGCGGGGGACACGAAGGCTACGAGCAGTACTTC; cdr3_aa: CASGGHEGYEQYF
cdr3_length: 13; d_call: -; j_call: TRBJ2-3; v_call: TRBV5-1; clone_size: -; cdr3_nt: TGCGCCAGCAGCTTGCAGGGCACAGATACGCAGTATTTT; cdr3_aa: CASSLQGTDTQYF
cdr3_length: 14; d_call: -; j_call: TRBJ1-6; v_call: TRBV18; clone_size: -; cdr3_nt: TGTGCCAGCTCACCAGAAAGGAATAATTCACCCCTCCACTTT; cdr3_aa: CASSPERNNSPLHF
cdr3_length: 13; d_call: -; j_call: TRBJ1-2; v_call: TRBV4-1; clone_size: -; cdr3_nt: TGCGCCAGCAGCCAAGACCCTGGTTATGGCTACACCTTC; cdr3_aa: CASSQDPGYGYTF
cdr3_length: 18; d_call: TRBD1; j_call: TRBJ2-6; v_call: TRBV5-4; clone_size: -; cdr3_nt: TGTGCCAGCAGCGGTGGGGACAGGGGGCATTCTGGGGCCAACGTCCTGACTTTC; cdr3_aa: CASSGGDRGHSGANVLTF
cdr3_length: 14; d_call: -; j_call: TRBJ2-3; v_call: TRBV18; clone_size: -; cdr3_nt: TGTGCCAGCTCACCAAGCACAGGCACAGATACGCAGTATTTT; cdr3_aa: CASSPSTGTDTQYF
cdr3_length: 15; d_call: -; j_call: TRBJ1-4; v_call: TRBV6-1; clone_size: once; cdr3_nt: TGTGCCAGCAGTGAAAAGGGCTCGAGTCATGAAAAACTGTTTTTT; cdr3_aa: CASSEKGSSHEKLFF
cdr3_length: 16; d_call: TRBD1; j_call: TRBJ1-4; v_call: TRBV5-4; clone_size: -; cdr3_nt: TGTGCCAGCAGTCTACGGACAGGGGGTATTAATGAAAAACTGTTTTTT; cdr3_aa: CASSLRTGGINEKLFF
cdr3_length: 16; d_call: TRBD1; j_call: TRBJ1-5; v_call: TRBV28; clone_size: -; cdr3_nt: TGTGCCAGCAGTCCGCCCCGACAGGGGAGCAATCAGCCCCAGCATTTT; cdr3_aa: CASSPPRQGSNQPQHF
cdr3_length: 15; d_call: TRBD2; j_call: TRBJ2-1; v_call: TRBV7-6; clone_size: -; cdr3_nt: TGTGCCAGCAGCTTGCGACTAGCGGCCTACAATGAGCAGTTCTTC; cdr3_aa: CASSLRLAAYNEQFF
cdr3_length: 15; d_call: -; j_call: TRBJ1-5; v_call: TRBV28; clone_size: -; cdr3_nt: TGTGCCAGCAGCCAGGACTCTCAGAACCTTCGGCCCCAGCATTTT; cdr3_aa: CASSQDSQNLRPQHF
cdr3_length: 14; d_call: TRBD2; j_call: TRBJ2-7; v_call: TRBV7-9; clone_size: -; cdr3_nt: TGTGCCAGCAGCCTCTCCGGGACTAGCCCCGAGCAGTACTTC; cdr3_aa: CASSLSGTSPEQYF
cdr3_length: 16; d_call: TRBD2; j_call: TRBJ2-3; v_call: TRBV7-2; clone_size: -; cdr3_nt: TGTGCCAGCAGCCACTATCTAGCGGGGGTAGAAGATACGCAGTATTTT; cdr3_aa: CASSHYLAGVEDTQYF
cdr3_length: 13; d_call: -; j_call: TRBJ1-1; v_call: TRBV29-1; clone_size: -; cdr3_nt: TGCAGCGTGAGGGGACAACCGAACACTGAAGCTTTCTTT; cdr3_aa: CSVRGQPNTEAFF
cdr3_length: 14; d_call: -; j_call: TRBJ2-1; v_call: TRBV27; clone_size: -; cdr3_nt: TGTGCCAGCAGTACCCCCAGGGACTACAATGAGCAGTTCTTC; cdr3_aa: CASSTPRDYNEQFF
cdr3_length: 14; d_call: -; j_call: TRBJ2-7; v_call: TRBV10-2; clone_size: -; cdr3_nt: TGCGCCAGCAGTGAGCTGTCAGGGAGCCACGAGCAGTACTTC; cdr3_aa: CASSELSGSHEQYF
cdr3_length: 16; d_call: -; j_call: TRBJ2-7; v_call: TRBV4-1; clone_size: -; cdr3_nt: TGCGCCAGCAGCCAAGAATCCTATCGGTTAGAAGACGAGCAGTACTTC; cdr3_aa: CASSQESYRLEDEQYF
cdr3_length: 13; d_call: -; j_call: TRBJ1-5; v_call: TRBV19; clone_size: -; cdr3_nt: TGTGCCAGTAGTCCCGGGCCAAATCAGCCCCAGCATTTT; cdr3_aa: CASSPGPNQPQHF
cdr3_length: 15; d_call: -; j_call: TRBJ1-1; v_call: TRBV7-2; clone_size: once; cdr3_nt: TGTGCCAGCAGCCCCGTGGGGGGGGGCTACACTGAAGCTTTCTTT; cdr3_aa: CASSPVGGGYTEAFF
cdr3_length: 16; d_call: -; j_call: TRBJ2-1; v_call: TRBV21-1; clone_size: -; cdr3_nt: TGTGCCAGCAGCAAGGGGCGGGAGGGCTCCTACAATGAGCAGTTCTTC; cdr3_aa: CASSKGREGSYNEQFF
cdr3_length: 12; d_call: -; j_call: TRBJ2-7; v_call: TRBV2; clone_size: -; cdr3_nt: TGTGTACAGAGGCGGGACTCCTACGAGCAGTACTTC; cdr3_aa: CVQRRDSYEQYF
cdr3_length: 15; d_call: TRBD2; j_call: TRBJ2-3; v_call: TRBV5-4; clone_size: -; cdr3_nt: TGTGCCAGCACCTTAGCGGGAGGGGGCACAGATACGCAGTATTTT; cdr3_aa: CASTLAGGGTDTQYF
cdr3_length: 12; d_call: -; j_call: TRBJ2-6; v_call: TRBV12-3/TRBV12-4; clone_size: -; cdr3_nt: TGTGCCAGCAGTCCCCCGGCCGGACTTTCGACTTTC; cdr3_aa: CASSPPAGLSTF
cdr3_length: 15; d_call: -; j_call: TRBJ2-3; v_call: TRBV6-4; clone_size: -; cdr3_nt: TGTGCCAGCAGTGACGAGGCTGGAGTACCAGATACGCAGTATTTT; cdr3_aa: CASSDEAGVPDTQYF
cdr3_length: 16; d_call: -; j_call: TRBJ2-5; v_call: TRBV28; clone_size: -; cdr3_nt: TGTGCCAGCAGTTTTGGAGGTGCAGGGCCTCAAGAGACCCAGTACTTC; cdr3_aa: CASSFGGAGPQETQYF
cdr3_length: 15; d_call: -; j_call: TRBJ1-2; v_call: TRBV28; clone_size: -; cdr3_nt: TGTGCCAGCAGTCCGCGGACAGAGGTAATCGACGGCTACACCTTC; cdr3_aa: CASSPRTEVIDGYTF
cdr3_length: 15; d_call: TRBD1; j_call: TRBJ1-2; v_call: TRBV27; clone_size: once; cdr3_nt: TGTGCCAGCAGTTTGGGGACAGGGGGCCAATATGGCTACACCTTC; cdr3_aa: CASSLGTGGQYGYTF
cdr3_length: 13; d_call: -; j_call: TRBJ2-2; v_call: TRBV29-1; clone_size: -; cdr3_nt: TGCAGCGTTGACCCCAGTAACACCGGGGAGCTGTTTTTT; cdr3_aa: CSVDPSNTGELFF